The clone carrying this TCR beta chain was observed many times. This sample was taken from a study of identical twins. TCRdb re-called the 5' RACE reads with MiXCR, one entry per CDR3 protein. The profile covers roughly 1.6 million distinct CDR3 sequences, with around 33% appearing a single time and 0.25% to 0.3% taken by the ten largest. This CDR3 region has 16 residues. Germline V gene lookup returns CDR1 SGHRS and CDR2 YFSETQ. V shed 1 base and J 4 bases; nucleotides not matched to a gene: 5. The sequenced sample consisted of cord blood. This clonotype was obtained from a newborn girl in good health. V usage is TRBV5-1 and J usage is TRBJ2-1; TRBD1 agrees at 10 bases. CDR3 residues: CASSLPGTGEYNEQFF. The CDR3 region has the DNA TGCGCCAGCAGCTTGCCCGGGACAGGGGAATACAATGAGCAGTTCTTC.